The TCR beta chain described here comes from a study of OX40 agonist ivuxolimab in advanced cancers. The wider study: Allowance was made for prior anti-PD-1, anti-PD-L1 or anti-CTLA-4 therapy, and 40% had some. Partial response was recorded in three patients: one hepatocellular carcinoma and two cutaneous melanoma cases. Findings and caveats of the study: Some nonresponders also had low normalized T-cell clonal expansion.

Profiling relied on immunoSEQ multiplex PCR, and the TCRdb table lists in-frame clones only, not all of them. The data show some 68,000 clones, with about 88% seen just once and under 1.1% held by the top ten. As for this clone: No antigen is known for it.

Germline loops: CDR1 SGDLS, CDR2 YYNGEE. V shed 2 bases, J shed 2 bases, and the junction held 7 bases outside the gene matches. The CDR3 is 16 amino acids. The input for sequencing was CD4+ or CD8+ T cells sorted from blood, taken in a trial of the OX40 agonist ivuxolimab. The clonotype comes from an adult with an advanced solid tumor such as melanoma, head and neck, liver or kidney cancer. The rearrangement links TRBV9 to TRBJ2-5; 9 bases agree with TRBD1. This CDR3 is CASSVRGQGSQETQYF. The DNA for the CDR3 is TGTGCCAGCAGCGTGAGGGGACAGGGTTCTCAAGAGACCCAGTACTTC. Filled out from reference TRBV9 and TRBJ2-5, the complete variable domain reads DSGVTQTPKHLITATGQRVTLRCSPRSGDLSVYWYQQSLDQGLQFLIQYYNGEERAKGNILERFSAQQFPDLHSELNLSSLELGDSALYFCASSVRGQGSQETQYFGPGTRLLVL.